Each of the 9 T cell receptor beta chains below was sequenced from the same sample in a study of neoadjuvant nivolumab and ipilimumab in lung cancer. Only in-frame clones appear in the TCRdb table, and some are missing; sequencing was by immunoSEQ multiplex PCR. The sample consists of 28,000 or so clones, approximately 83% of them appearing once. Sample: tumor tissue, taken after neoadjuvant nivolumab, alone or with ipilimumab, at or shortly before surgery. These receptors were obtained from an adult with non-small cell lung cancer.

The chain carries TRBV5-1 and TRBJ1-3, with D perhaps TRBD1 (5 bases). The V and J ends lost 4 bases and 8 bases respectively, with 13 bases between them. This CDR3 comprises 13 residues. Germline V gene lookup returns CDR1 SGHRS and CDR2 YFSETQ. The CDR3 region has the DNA TGCGCCAGCAGCCCTGGAGGGGCTGACACCATATATTTT. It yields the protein CASSPGGADTIYF.

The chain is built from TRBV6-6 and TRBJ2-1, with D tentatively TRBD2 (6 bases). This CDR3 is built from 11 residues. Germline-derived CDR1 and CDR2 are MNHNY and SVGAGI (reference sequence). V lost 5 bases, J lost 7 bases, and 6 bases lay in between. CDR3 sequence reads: CASSRGNEQFF. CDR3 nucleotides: TGTGCCAGCAGTCGGGGGAATGAGCAGTTCTTC.

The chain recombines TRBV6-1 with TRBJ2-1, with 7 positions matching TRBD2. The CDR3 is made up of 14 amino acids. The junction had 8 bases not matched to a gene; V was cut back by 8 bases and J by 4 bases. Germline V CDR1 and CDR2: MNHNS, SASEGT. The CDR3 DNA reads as TGTGCCAGCGCCCTAGCGGAATTTTACAATGAGCAGTTCTTC. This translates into CASALAEFYNEQFF.

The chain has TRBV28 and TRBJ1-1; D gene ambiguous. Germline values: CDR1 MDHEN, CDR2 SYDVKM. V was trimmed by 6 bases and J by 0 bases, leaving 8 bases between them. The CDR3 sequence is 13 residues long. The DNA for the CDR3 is TGTGCCAGCAGGAACTCACTGAACACTGAAGCTTTCTTT. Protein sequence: CASRNSLNTEAFF.

This CDR3 is CASSSARTGNSYEQYF. The CDR3 bases are TGTGCCAGCAGCTCCGCCCGGACAGGGAATTCCTACGAGCAGTACTTC. V is TRBV5-6 and J is TRBJ2-7; 8 bases are a match to TRBD1. CDR1 and CDR2 from the germline V gene are SGHDT and YYEEEE. With V trimmed by 3 bases and J by 1 base, 9 bases remained unmatched. The length of the CDR3 is 16 residues.

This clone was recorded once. The CDR3 loop is CASSYSQGAHEQYF. The DNA of the CDR3 is TGTGCCAGCAGTTACTCTCAGGGGGCCCACGAGCAGTACTTC. V is TRBV6-6 and J is TRBJ2-7; 8 bases are shared with TRBD1. Unmatched junction bases numbered 3, after V lost 0 bases and J lost 5 bases. Germline lookup yields CDR1 MNHNY and CDR2 SVGAGI (reference sequence). The length of the CDR3 is 14 residues.

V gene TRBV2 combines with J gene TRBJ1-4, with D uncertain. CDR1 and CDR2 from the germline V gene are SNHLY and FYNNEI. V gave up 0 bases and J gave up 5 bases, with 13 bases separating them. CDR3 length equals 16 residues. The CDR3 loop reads CASSEAPRFVNEKLFF. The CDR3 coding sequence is TGTGCCAGCAGTGAAGCGCCGAGGTTTGTGAATGAAAAACTGTTTTTT.

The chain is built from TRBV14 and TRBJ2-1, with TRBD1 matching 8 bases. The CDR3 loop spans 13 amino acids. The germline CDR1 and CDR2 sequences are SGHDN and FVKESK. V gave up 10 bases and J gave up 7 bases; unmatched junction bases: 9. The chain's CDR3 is CATRGQGENEQFF. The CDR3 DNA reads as TGTGCCACCCGCGGACAGGGCGAGAATGAGCAGTTCTTC. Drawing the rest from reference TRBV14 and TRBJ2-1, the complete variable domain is EAGVTQFPSHSVIEKGQTVTLRCDPISGHDNLYWYRRVMGKEIKFLLHFVKESKQDESGMPNNRFLAERTGGTYSTLKVQPAELEDSGVYFCATRGQGENEQFFGPGTRLTVL.

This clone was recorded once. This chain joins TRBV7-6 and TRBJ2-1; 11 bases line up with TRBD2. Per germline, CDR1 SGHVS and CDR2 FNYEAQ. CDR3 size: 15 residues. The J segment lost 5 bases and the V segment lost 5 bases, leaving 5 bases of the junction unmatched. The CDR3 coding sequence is TGTGCCAGCAGCCTAGGACTAGCGGGCGACAATGAGCAGTTCTTC. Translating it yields CASSLGLAGDNEQFF.